A single sample gave rise to the 2 T cell receptor beta chains below, sequenced in a study of neurological immune-mediated disorders. TCRdb fed the 5' RACE reads into MiXCR, producing one record per CDR3 protein. The profile shows more than 30,000 distinct CDR3 sequences, 13% of them singletons. As for time point: longitudinal time-point 2. The sequenced material came from PBMCs. Every receptor here comes from a woman between 40 and 55 years old in good health.

The table lists this clonotype with many counts. The genes are TRBV20-1 and TRBJ2-2; either TRBD1 or TRBD2 may supply D (6 bases each). CDR1 is DFQATT, CDR2 SNEGSKA, per germline (reference sequence). This CDR3 contains 15 residues. V was trimmed by 3 bases and J by 0 bases, leaving 11 bases between them. In DNA form, the CDR3 reads TGCAGTGCTAGGGGGGGCGGGACGAACACCGGGGAGCTGTTTTTT. Its translation is CSARGGGTNTGELFF.

This clonotype has a count of ten or more. The V gene is TRBV6-5, the J gene TRBJ2-7, with D possibly being TRBD2 (6 bases). This CDR3 spans 14 amino acids. Germline CDR1 and CDR2: MNHEY and SVGAGI. Trimming cost V 6 bases and J 2 bases, with 14 bases left between them. For the CDR3, the DNA is TGTGCCAGCAGGCCTAGCGTTAGGCCCTACGAGCAGTACTTC. Translating gives CASRPSVRPYEQYF.